These 28 T cell receptor beta chains share one sample of origin, sequenced in a study of response to subunit inactivated influenza vaccine. MiXCR, applied by TCRdb to the RT-PCR reads, yields one record per CDR3 protein. The top ten clones hold approximately 2% of a sample with roughly 520,000 distinct CDR3 sequences, over 25% of them seen once. The sequencing here drew on CD4+ T cells sorted from PBMCs, taken 5 days after vaccination. The receptor set was obtained from a man aged 50 to 59 who received an inactivated influenza vaccine.

This clonotype was counted a few times. V gene TRBV6-1 combines with J gene TRBJ2-3, with 8 bases matching TRBD2. Germline V gene sequence: CDR1 MNHNS, CDR2 SASEGT. This CDR3 spans 16 amino acids. V lost 6 bases to trimming and J lost 1 base; unmatched junction nucleotides: 9. For the CDR3, the DNA is TGTGCCAGCAGAACAAGCGGGAGATCTGGCACAGATACGCAGTATTTT. Its translation is CASRTSGRSGTDTQYF.

The chain carries TRBV4-3 and TRBJ2-7; TRBD1 matches 9 bases. Germline V lookup: CDR1 LGHNA, CDR2 YSLEER. With V trimmed by 1 base and J by 8 bases, 9 bases remained unmatched. The CDR3 is made up of 15 amino acids. CDR3 DNA: TGCGCCAGCAGCCAAGGTCGACAGGGGGTGGATAAGCAGTACTTC. As protein: CASSQGRQGVDKQYF.

The chain joins TRBV5-5 to TRBJ2-1, with D perhaps matching TRBD1 (5 bases). Germline V gives CDR1 SGHKS, CDR2 YYEKEE (reference sequence). Trimming shortened V by 3 bases and J by 8 bases, and 18 bases separated the two germline ends. This CDR3 comprises 15 residues. CDR3 amino acids: CASSSVGLGADEQFF. The CDR3 DNA sequence: TGTGCCAGCAGCTCGGTCGGCCTAGGGGCCGATGAGCAGTTCTTC. The full variable domain, with the rest looked up from reference TRBV5-5 and TRBJ2-1, is DAGVTQSPTHLIKTRGQQVTLRCSPISGHKSVSWYQQVLGQGPQFIFQYYEKEERGRGNFPDRFSARQFPNYSSELNVNALLLGDSALYLCASSSVGLGADEQFFGPGTRLTVL.

As for this clonotype: A much larger clone lies a single base off, so this may be a read error. This chain connects TRBV10-3 to TRBJ2-6, with no clear D. Germline CDR1 reads ENHRY; CDR2 reads SYGVKD. The CDR3 length is 17 residues. The CDR3 loop is CALSEGIPPSGANVLTF. The CDR3 region has the DNA TGTGCCCTCAGTGAAGGAATCCCTCCCTCTGGGGCCAACGTCCTGACTTTC.

The chain combines TRBV5-1 with TRBJ2-1, with D perhaps being TRBD1 or TRBD2 (5 bases each). The CDR3 loop spans 14 amino acids. V lost 4 bases and J 1 base, leaving 9 bases between the germline ends. Germline CDR1 is SGHRS and CDR2 is YFSETQ. The CDR3 protein is CASSPGPSYNEQFF. The CDR3 region has the DNA TGCGCCAGCAGCCCGGGACCATCCTACAATGAGCAGTTCTTC. Drawing the rest from reference TRBV5-1 and TRBJ2-1, the complete variable domain is KAGVTQTPRYLIKTRGQQVTLSCSPISGHRSVSWYQQTPGQGLQFLFEYFSETQRNKGNFPGRFSGRQFSNSRSEMNVSTLELGDSALYLCASSPGPSYNEQFFGPGTRLTVL.

The chain is built from TRBV6-5 and TRBJ2-2; D not resolved. Trimming took 4 bases from V and 8 from J, leaving 8 bases between them. This CDR3 has 12 residues. Germline loops: CDR1 MNHEY, CDR2 SVGAGI. The CDR3 DNA follows: TGTGCCAGCAGTTCCAACTCGGGGGAGCTGTTTTTT. Translated: CASSSNSGELFF.

The chain links TRBV20-1 to TRBJ2-7; D gene ambiguous. The CDR3 length is 15 residues. In germline, CDR1 is DFQATT, CDR2 SNEGSKA (reference sequence). Trimming took off 6 bases at V and 0 bases at J, with 18 bases between the two ends. The CDR3 sequence is CSAPSGVIFSYEQYF. CDR3 DNA sequence: TGCAGTGCCCCCTCCGGAGTGATCTTCTCCTACGAGCAGTACTTC.

The gene calls are TRBV29-1 and TRBJ2-1; 7 bases fit TRBD2. V dropped 6 bases and J dropped 7; count of bases not matched to a gene: 12. The germline V gene has CDR1 SQVTM and CDR2 ANQGSEA. This CDR3 has 14 amino acids. CDR3 sequence reads: CSVPGGPSRNEQFF. In DNA, the CDR3 is TGCAGCGTCCCGGGGGGACCTTCCCGTAATGAGCAGTTCTTC.

The sample holds a few counts of this clonotype. The chain carries TRBV6-2 or TRBV6-3 and TRBJ2-5, with TRBD2 identical over 9 bases. With V trimmed by 8 bases and J by 4 bases, 11 bases remained unmatched. The CDR3 runs 15 residues. Germline V gene lookup returns CDR1 MNHEY and CDR2 SVGEGT. The CDR3 DNA follows: TGTGCCAGCGGTCCCCTAGCGGGGAGAGGAGAGACCCAGTACTTC. Encoded protein: CASGPLAGRGETQYF.

The chain carries TRBV11-2 and TRBJ2-1, with D hard to call. Looked up from germline, CDR1 is SGHAT and CDR2 is FQNNGV. The CDR3 has 15 residues. V was cut by 0 bases and J by 0 bases, with 6 bases left in between. The CDR3 nucleotides read TGTGCCAGCAGCTTAGACATGAGCTCCTACAATGAGCAGTTCTTC. Translating gives CASSLDMSSYNEQFF.

The chain employs TRBV10-3 and TRBJ2-7; TRBD1 agrees at 10 bases. The CDR3 spans 15 residues. Germline loops: CDR1 ENHRY, CDR2 SYGVKD. The junction had 11 bases not matched to a gene; V was cut back by 10 bases and J by 2 bases. The chain's CDR3 is CATRRPGQGPYEQYF. CDR3 coding DNA: TGTGCCACCAGACGGCCGGGACAGGGGCCCTACGAGCAGTACTTC.

J is TRBJ2-5 and V is TRBV30; 7 bases are a match to TRBD2. The J segment lost 2 bases and the V segment lost 4 bases, leaving 10 bases of the junction unmatched. The CDR3 sequence is 15 residues long. Germline V gene lookup returns CDR1 GTSNPN and CDR2 SVGIG (reference sequence). CDR3 DNA sequence: TGTGCCTGGACCCTGGCTCACGGGGGGCAAGAGACCCAGTACTTC. It encodes CAWTLAHGGQETQYF.

The chain uses TRBV7-2 and TRBJ2-3, with TRBD2 matching over 9 bases. The CDR3 totals 16 residues. Germline V gene lookup returns CDR1 SGHTA and CDR2 FQGNSA. CDR3 coding DNA: TGTGCAAGTCTAGGAGGGCGGGGGGGATTCACAGATACGCAGTATTTT. It encodes CASLGGRGGFTDTQYF.

The V gene is TRBV12-3 or TRBV12-4, the J gene TRBJ1-5; 8 nucleotides align to TRBD1. The CDR3 is made up of 15 amino acids. V lost 5 bases and J lost 2; bases outside the gene matches: 5. DNA for the CDR3: TGTGCCAGCAGTAACGGACAGGGAGGCAATCAGCCCCAGCATTTT. Translating gives CASSNGQGGNQPQHF.

The chain recombines TRBV7-2 with TRBJ2-5; D not certain. V was trimmed by 5 bases and J by 5 bases, leaving 15 bases between them. This CDR3 spans 14 amino acids. Looked up from germline, CDR1 is SGHTA and CDR2 is FQGNSA. Here the CDR3 reads CASSLDSVGETQYF. CDR3 nucleotides: TGTGCCAGCAGCCTAGACTCGGTGGGGGAGACCCAGTACTTC.

This clonotype was counted only a few times. V usage is TRBV7-2 and J usage is TRBJ1-2; tentatively, D is TRBD1 (6 bases). V was shortened by 6 bases and J by 0 bases, with 14 bases between the two germline ends. This CDR3 region has 15 residues. CDR1 is SGHTA, CDR2 FQGNSA, per germline. In nucleotides, the CDR3 is TGTGCCAGCAGTCCACAGGGCGGGACTAACTATGGCTACACCTTC. This sequence encodes CASSPQGGTNYGYTF.

CDR3 in amino acids: CASAMAGGYEQYF. CDR3 coding DNA: TGCGCCAGCGCCATGGCAGGGGGCTACGAGCAGTACTTC. This chain connects TRBV5-1 to TRBJ2-7; 7 bases line up with TRBD1. The germline CDR1 and CDR2 sequences are SGHRS and YFSETQ. V shed 7 bases and J 3 bases; nucleotides not matched to a gene: 7. This CDR3 spans 13 amino acids. The full variable domain, completed using reference TRBV5-1 and TRBJ2-7, is KAGVTQTPRYLIKTRGQQVTLSCSPISGHRSVSWYQQTPGQGLQFLFEYFSETQRNKGNFPGRFSGRQFSNSRSEMNVSTLELGDSALYLCASAMAGGYEQYFGPGTRLTVT.

This clonotype has a handful of counts. The rearrangement uses TRBV24-1 and TRBJ2-7; D is possibly TRBD2 (7 bases). V was trimmed by 3 bases and J by 2 bases, leaving 13 bases between them. Germline loops: CDR1 KGHDR, CDR2 SFDVKD. The CDR3 loop spans 15 amino acids. This CDR3 is CATSDNRDYPYEQYF. The CDR3, as DNA: TGTGCCACCAGTGATAACAGGGACTACCCCTACGAGCAGTACTTC.

This clonotype was counted only a few times. The chain carries TRBV20-1 and TRBJ2-3, with D unresolved. Germline CDR1 reads DFQATT; CDR2 reads SNEGSKA (reference sequence). The CDR3 sequence is 14 residues long. V was shortened by 6 bases and J by 0 bases, with 13 bases between the two germline ends. CDR3: CSARHLSSTDTQYF. CDR3 bases: TGCAGTGCCCGCCACCTTTCTAGCACAGATACGCAGTATTTT.

This clonotype was detected many times. Sequence at one end of the junction differs from germline and may be a read error. The chain joins TRBV12-3 or TRBV12-4 to TRBJ2-1; no firm D call. This CDR3 spans 13 amino acids. CDR3: CASRLGRYNEQFF. CDR3 DNA sequence: TGTGCCAGCAGGTTAGGCAGGTACAATGAGCAGTTCTTC.

The chain couples TRBV7-8 to TRBJ2-1, with D perhaps matching TRBD1 (5 bases). The V and J ends lost 0 bases and 6 bases respectively, with 12 bases between them. The CDR3 contains 15 residues. Germline V CDR1 and CDR2: SGHVS, FQNEAQ. The CDR3 sequence: CASSLALGLGNEQFF. CDR3 bases: TGTGCCAGCAGCTTAGCCTTGGGGCTTGGCAATGAGCAGTTCTTC.

This clonotype was observed many times. The junction does not match germline at one end; this may be a read error. The chain is built from TRBV7-8 and TRBJ1-1; 7 bases agree with TRBD1. This CDR3 region has 14 residues. The germline CDR1 and CDR2 sequences are SGHVS and FQNEAQ. The CDR3 DNA reads TGTGCCAGCAGTTTAGGGACAGCCAACACTGAAGCTTTCTTT. It specifies CASSLGTANTEAFF.

The J gene is TRBJ2-5, the V gene TRBV11-2; no clear D. Deletions cut 5 bases from V and 5 bases from J, with 9 bases between. Germline V lookup: CDR1 SGHAT, CDR2 FQNNGV. CDR3 length equals 12 residues. CDR3 sequence: CASSATRETQYF. In DNA form, the CDR3 reads TGTGCCAGCAGCGCGACCCGTGAGACCCAGTACTTC.

J is TRBJ1-2 and V is TRBV5-8; 7 bases map to TRBD1. Germline V gene data show CDR1 as SGHTS and CDR2 as YDEGEE. CDR3 length equals 15 residues. The V and J ends lost 4 bases and 5 bases, in that order; junction bases with no gene match: 11. This chain's CDR3 is CASSRANDRAYGYTF. In DNA form, the CDR3 reads TGTGCCAGCAGCCGGGCAAACGACAGGGCATATGGCTACACCTTC.

In this sample, this clonotype turned up a few times. The CDR3 DNA reads as TGTGCCAGCAGCCAGGACAGCAAGATGAACACTGAAGCTTTCTTT. Translated: CASSQDSKMNTEAFF. This chain joins TRBV4-2 and TRBJ1-1; TRBD1 might be the D (6 bases). The CDR3 is 15 residues long. V shed 3 bases and J shed 0 bases, with 11 bases lying between them. Germline loops: CDR1 LGHNA, CDR2 YNFKEQ.

This rearrangement joins TRBV6-2 or TRBV6-3 to TRBJ2-5; 10 bases are shared with TRBD2. After removal of 2 bases from V and 2 bases from J, the junction contained 2 bases not matched to a gene. Germline V gene sequence: CDR1 MNHEY, CDR2 SVGEGT. This CDR3 has 15 residues. The CDR3 nucleotides are TGTGCCAGCAGTTACGTACTAGCGGGGCAAGAGACCCAGTACTTC. Its translation is CASSYVLAGQETQYF.

The chain carries TRBV5-1 and TRBJ1-6, with 7 bases aligning to TRBD1. The length of the CDR3 is 16 residues. Germline values: CDR1 SGHRS, CDR2 YFSETQ. V shed 3 bases, J shed 0 bases, and the junction held 3 bases outside the gene matches. This CDR3 reads CASSWGQSSYNSPLHF. CDR3 sequence (DNA): TGCGCCAGCAGCTGGGGACAGAGCTCCTATAATTCACCCCTCCACTTT.

V gene TRBV10-2 combines with J gene TRBJ2-3; 8 nucleotides agree with TRBD1. V gave up 2 bases and J gave up 0 bases; unmatched junction bases: 4. The CDR3 totals 16 residues. Germline lookup yields CDR1 WSHSY and CDR2 SAAADI. The CDR3 DNA is TGCGCCAGCAGTGAGGGACAGGGCAGAAGCACAGATACGCAGTATTTT. This translates into CASSEGQGRSTDTQYF.